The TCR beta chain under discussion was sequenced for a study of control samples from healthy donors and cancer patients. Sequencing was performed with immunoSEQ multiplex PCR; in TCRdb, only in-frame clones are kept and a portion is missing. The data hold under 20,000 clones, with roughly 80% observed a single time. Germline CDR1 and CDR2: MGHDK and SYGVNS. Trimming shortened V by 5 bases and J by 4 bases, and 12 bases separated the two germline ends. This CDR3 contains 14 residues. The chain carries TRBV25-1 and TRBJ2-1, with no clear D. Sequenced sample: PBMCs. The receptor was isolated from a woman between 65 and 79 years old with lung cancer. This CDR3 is CASSSEVQYNEQFF. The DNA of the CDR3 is TGTGCCAGCAGTTCCGAGGTCCAATACAATGAGCAGTTCTTC. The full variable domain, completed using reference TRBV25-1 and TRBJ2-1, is EADIYQTPRYLVIGTGKKITLECSQTMGHDKMYWYQQDPGMELHLIHYSYGVNSTEKGDLSSESTVSRIRTEHFPLTLESARPSHTSQYLCASSSEVQYNEQFFGPGTRLTVL.